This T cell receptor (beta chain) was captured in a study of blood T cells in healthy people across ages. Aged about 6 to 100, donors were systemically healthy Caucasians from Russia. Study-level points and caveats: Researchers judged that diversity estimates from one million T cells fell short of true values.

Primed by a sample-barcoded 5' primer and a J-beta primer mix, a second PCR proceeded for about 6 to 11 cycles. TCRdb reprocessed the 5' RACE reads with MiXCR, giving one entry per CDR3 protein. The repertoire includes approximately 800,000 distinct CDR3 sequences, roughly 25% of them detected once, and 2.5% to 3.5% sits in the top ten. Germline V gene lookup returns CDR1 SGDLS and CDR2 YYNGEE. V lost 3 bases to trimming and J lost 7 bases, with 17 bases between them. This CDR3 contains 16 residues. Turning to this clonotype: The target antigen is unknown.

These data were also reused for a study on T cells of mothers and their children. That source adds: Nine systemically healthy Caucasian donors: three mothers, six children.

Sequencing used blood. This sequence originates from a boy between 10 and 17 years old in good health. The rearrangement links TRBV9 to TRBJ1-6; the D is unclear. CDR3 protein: CASSGFAGARNSPLHF. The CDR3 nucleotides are TGTGCCAGCAGCGGGTTCGCAGGAGCGAGGAATTCACCCCTCCACTTT.